This T cell receptor (beta chain) stems from a study of blood T cell repertoires in COVID-19 (dated by TCRdb to between 2020 and 2021). Looking at the study overall: Collaborator samples came from the United States, Italy and Spain and covered acute and convalescent phases of COVID-19. The prospective study material was composed of cDNA or gDNA derived from T cells, B-cell-depleted T cells, or PBMCs. Deeply sampled blood TCRbeta repertoires from subjects exposed to, actively infected with, or recovered from COVID-19 were included in the dataset. The repertoires were released in a freely available public database intended as a resource for research on the immune response to SARS-CoV-2. Samples were obtained from the ongoing ImmuneRACE study (first 160 participants) and from 1,254 subjects provided by 6 global collaborators. The sample metadata nearly always contained a de-identified subject ID, COVID-19 status, age in years and sex. Where available, HLA class I and class II types were obtained from metadata supplied by the sample provider rather than from assay-based typing.

Enrolling through a virtual design, the prospective study's participants ranged in age from roughly 18 to 95 years and lived across about two dozen United States geographic areas. In the prospective study, participants were assigned to cohorts based on the clinical history participants reported in a screening survey and a study questionnaire. Recovered participants in ImmuneRACE Cohort 3 were defined by two consecutive negative NP/OP PCR tests, clearance by a healthcare professional, or resolution of symptoms. Each participant in the prospective study had whole blood, serum and a nasopharyngeal or oropharyngeal swab collected by mobile phlebotomists. Additional blood draws and questionnaires over a roughly two-month period could optionally be provided by prospective study participants. Before DNA extraction, prospective study blood samples were shipped either frozen or at room temperature. Turning to this clone: Its cognate antigen has yet to be identified. The input lacks base qualities; no much larger clone sits a single base away.

General findings and caveats noted by the study authors: Clinical and demographic metadata were provided uncurated, with the amount varying by source and participant.

TCRbeta CDR3 regions were amplified from genomic DNA using the immunoSEQ Assay, a bias-controlled multiplex PCR. The paper's data handling went like this. Nucleated cell counts per sample were estimated from amplification of reference gene primers within the assay. To quantify the absolute abundance of each unique TCRbeta CDR3 rearrangement, sequence reads were collapsed and filtered. For each sample, productive Simpson clonality was calculated as the square root of Simpson's diversity index over productive rearrangements. As stored in TCRdb, this immuneACCESS dataset retains in-frame rearrangements with V and J assigned. A fraction of the clones does not appear; measured against another copy, unresolved V genes explain less than half of the discrepancy, and the remainder lacks a known reason. V and J calls and clone size are those listed in that table; D and trimming were worked out from the DNA. The sample contains approximately 380,000 clones, 88% of them found a single time. More than 0.95% of the sample is held by the ten biggest clonotypes.

Based on the germline V gene (reference sequence), the CDR1 and CDR2 sequences are SEHNR and FQNEAQ. The CDR3 measures 15 amino acids from cysteine to phenylalanine. Only the CDR3 DNA stays, 45 bases, in frame from base 1. A distance of 10 bases separates the germline ends of V and J, which lose 2 bases and 0 bases respectively. The clonotype comes from a woman in her late teens or twenties who had recovered from COVID-19. The sequence links TRBV7-9 to TRBJ1-2; the D gene assignment is ambiguous. The sample taken for sequencing was PBMCs or T cells enriched from blood (not recorded which). The nucleotide sequence is given as TGTGCCAGCAGCTTACTCTCGTCCTCTAACTATGGCTACACCTTC. Its protein is CASSLLSSSNYGYTF.